Each of the 8 T cell receptor beta chains below was sequenced from the same sample in a study of beta chain features in type 1 diabetes. No cognate antigen is known for these TCRs. Every isolated RNA sample was fully reverse transcribed, so sequencing captured expressed TCRB transcripts. Libraries were prepared by immunoSEQ multiplex PCR; TCRdb keeps only in-frame clonotypes and omits some of them. This sample yields about 300,000 clones, of which approximately 13% are seen a single time; roughly 0.015% belongs to the top ten. Broader study findings: Type 1 diabetes patients had TCRB CDR3s that were shorter (moderately but significantly so) in all four CD4+ subsets.

The sequencing sample was made of naive CD4+ T cells from blood. These receptors came from a woman aged 18 to 35 with type 1 diabetes.

This clone has more than one count but fewer than ten. In DNA, the CDR3 is TGTGCCAGCAGCTTGGCTTACCAAGAGACCCAGTACTTC. Its protein product is CASSLAYQETQYF. V and J are TRBV5-4 and TRBJ2-5; no clear D gene. Germline CDR1 reads SGHNT; CDR2 reads YYREEE (reference sequence). Trimming removed 0 bases from V and 0 bases from J, with 3 bases in between. The CDR3 has 13 amino acids.

This rearrangement joins TRBV30 to TRBJ2-1; 9 bases are shared with TRBD1. Germline V lookup: CDR1 GTSNPN, CDR2 SVGIG (reference sequence). The CDR3 contains 15 residues. The V and J ends lost 3 bases and 2 bases, in that order; junction bases with no gene match: 5. The CDR3 loop is CAWSRGTGTYNEQFF. CDR3 DNA: TGTGCCTGGAGCCGAGGGACAGGGACCTACAATGAGCAGTTCTTC.

The chain combines TRBV30 with TRBJ1-1, with D maybe TRBD1 (5 bases). The germline gives CDR1 GTSNPN, CDR2 SVGIG (reference sequence). The CDR3 is made up of 11 amino acids. Trimming shortened V by 3 bases and J by 7 bases, and 9 bases separated the two germline ends. In nucleotides, the CDR3 is TGTGCCTGGAGGGACATGCGTGAAGCTTTCTTT. Its protein product is CAWRDMREAFF.

The V gene is TRBV5-1, the J gene TRBJ2-7; TRBD2 matches 7 bases. CDR3 length: 14 residues. V was pared by 7 bases and J by 3 bases, with 10 bases of the junction left unmatched. In germline, CDR1 is SGHRS, CDR2 YFSETQ. The CDR3 spells CASGGGEALYEQYF. As DNA, the CDR3 is TGCGCCAGCGGGGGAGGGGAAGCGCTCTACGAGCAGTACTTC.

The chain is built from TRBV15 and TRBJ2-3, with a tentative D call TRBD1 (5 bases). This CDR3 region has 14 residues. Looked up from germline, CDR1 is LNHNV and CDR2 is YYDKDF (reference sequence). Trimming pared 4 bases from V and 4 bases from J, leaving 12 bases between. CDR3: CATSIGVGADTQYF. CDR3 sequence (DNA): TGTGCCACCAGCATAGGGGTGGGTGCAGATACGCAGTATTTT.

This chain uses TRBV19 with TRBJ1-1; D call uncertain. Germline V gene sequence: CDR1 LNHDA, CDR2 SQIVND (reference sequence). The CDR3 extends over 12 amino acids. Trimming cost V 5 bases and J 4 bases, with 8 bases left between them. In nucleotides, the CDR3 is TGTGCCAGTAGTGTCGAGAGCACTGAAGCTTTCTTT. Its translation is CASSVESTEAFF. The variable domain in full, with the rest retrieved from reference TRBV19 and TRBJ1-1, is DGGITQSPKYLFRKEGQNVTLSCEQNLNHDAMYWYRQDPGQGLRLIYYSQIVNDFQKGDIAEGYSVSREKKESFPLTVTSAQKNPTAFYLCASSVESTEAFFGQGTRLTVV.

This clone occurred a few times. The V gene is TRBV5-4, the J gene TRBJ1-2, with 9 bases lining up with TRBD1. The trim removed 0 bases at V and 4 bases at J, leaving 10 bases unmatched. This CDR3 contains 17 residues. Per germline, CDR1 SGHNT and CDR2 YYREEE (reference sequence). CDR3 region: CASSLGLSGTGTYGYTF. In nucleotides, the CDR3 is TGTGCCAGCAGCTTGGGTTTATCCGGGACAGGGACCTATGGCTACACCTTC.

V and J are TRBV6-5 and TRBJ2-7, with TRBD2 as a possible D gene (6 bases). V was shortened by 2 bases and J by 4 bases, with 15 bases between the two germline ends. CDR1 and CDR2 (germline): MNHEY, SVGAGI. The CDR3 spans 15 residues. The CDR3 sequence is CASSYLRFGGYEQYF. The CDR3 DNA follows: TGTGCCAGCAGTTACCTGAGGTTTGGAGGGTACGAGCAGTACTTC.